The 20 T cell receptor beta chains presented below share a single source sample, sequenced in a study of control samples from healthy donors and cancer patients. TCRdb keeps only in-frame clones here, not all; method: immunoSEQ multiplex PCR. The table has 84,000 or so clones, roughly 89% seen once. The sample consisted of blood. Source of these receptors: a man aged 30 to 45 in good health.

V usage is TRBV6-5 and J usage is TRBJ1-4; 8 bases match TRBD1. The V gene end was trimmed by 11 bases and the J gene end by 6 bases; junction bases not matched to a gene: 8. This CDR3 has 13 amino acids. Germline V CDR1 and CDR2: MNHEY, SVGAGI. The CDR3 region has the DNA TGTGCCGCCTCAGGGGGCCCCGATGAAAAACTGTTTTTT. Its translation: CAASGGPDEKLFF.

CDR3 loop: CATPPGGCQPQHF. The CDR3, as DNA: TGTGCCACCCCCCCGGGGGGTTGTCAGCCCCAGCATTTT. The V and J genes are TRBV28 and TRBJ1-5; TRBD1 is a possible D gene (5 bases). Trimming removed 10 bases from V and 6 bases from J, with 16 bases in between. This CDR3 comprises 13 residues. The germline gives CDR1 MDHEN, CDR2 SYDVKM. The complete variable domain, with remaining parts taken from reference TRBV28 and TRBJ1-5, reads DVKVTQSSRYLVKRTGEKVFLECVQDMDHENMFWYRQDPGLGLRLIYFSYDVKMKEKGDIPEGYSVSREKKERFSLILESASTNQTSMYLCATPPGGCQPQHFGDGTRLSIL.

CDR3 amino acids: CASSKPGHKSSYNSPLHF. CDR3 DNA: TGCGCCAGCAGTAAACCGGGACATAAGAGCTCCTATAATTCACCCCTCCACTTT. V and J are TRBV10-1 and TRBJ1-6; D is possibly TRBD1 (6 bases). V was pared by 5 bases and J by 0 bases, with 17 bases between. CDR1 and CDR2 from the germline V gene are WNHNN and SYGVQD (reference sequence). This CDR3 contains 18 residues.

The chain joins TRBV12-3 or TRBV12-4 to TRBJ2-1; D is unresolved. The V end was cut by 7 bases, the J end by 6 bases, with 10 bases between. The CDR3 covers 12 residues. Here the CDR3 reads CASTPLVNEQFF. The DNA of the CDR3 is TGTGCCAGCACCCCCCTGGTCAATGAGCAGTTCTTC.

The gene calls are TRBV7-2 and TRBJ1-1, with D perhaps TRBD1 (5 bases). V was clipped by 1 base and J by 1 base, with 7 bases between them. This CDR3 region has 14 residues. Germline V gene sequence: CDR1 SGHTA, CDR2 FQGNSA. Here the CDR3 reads CASSLGQGNTEAFF. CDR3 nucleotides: TGTGCCAGCAGCTTAGGGCAGGGGAACACTGAAGCTTTCTTT.

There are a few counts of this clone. Here the CDR3 reads CASTYRVGYNEQFF. The CDR3, as DNA: TGTGCCAGTACGTACAGGGTGGGCTACAATGAGCAGTTCTTC. The chain combines TRBV19 with TRBJ2-1; TRBD1 might be the D (6 bases). CDR3 length: 14 amino acids. Germline V CDR1 and CDR2: LNHDA, SQIVND (reference sequence). V gave up 7 bases and J gave up 3 bases, with 13 bases separating them. Full variable domain (missing parts from reference TRBV19 and TRBJ2-1): DGGITQSPKYLFRKEGQNVTLSCEQNLNHDAMYWYRQDPGQGLRLIYYSQIVNDFQKGDIAEGYSVSREKKESFPLTVTSAQKNPTAFYLCASTYRVGYNEQFFGPGTRLTVL.

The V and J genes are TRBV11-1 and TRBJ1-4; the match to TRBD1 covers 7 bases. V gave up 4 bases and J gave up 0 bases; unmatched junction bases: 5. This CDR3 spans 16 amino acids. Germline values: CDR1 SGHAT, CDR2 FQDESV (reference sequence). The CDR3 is CASSSRDSSTNEKLFF. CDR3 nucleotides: TGTGCCAGCAGCTCCCGGGACAGCTCAACTAATGAAAAACTGTTTTTT.

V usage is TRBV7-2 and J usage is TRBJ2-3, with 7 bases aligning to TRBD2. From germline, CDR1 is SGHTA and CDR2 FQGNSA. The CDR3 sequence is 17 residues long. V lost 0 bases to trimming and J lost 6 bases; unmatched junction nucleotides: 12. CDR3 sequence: CASSLALSGGVGDTQYF. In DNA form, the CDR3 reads TGTGCCAGCAGCTTAGCGCTAAGTGGGGGGGTAGGGGATACGCAGTATTTT.

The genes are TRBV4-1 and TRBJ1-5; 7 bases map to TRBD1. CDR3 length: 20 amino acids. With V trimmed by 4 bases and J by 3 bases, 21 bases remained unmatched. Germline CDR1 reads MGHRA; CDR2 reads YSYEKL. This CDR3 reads CASSRFFTQGKPGLNQPQHF. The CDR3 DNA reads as TGCGCCAGCAGCCGATTCTTTACACAGGGGAAGCCGGGACTCAATCAGCCCCAGCATTTT.

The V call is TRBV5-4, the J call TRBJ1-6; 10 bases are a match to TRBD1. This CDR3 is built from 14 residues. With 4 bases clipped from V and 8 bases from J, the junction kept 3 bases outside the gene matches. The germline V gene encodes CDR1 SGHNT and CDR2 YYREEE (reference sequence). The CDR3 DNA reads TGTGCCAGCAGCCAAGGACAGGGGGATTCACCCCTCCACTTT. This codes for CASSQGQGDSPLHF.

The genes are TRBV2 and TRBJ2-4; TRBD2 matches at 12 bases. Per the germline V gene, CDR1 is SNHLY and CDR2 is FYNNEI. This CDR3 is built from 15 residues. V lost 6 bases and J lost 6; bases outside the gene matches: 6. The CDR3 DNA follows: TGTGCCAGCAGAGTTGGGGGACTAGCGGGAAACATTCAGTACTTC. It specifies CASRVGGLAGNIQYF.

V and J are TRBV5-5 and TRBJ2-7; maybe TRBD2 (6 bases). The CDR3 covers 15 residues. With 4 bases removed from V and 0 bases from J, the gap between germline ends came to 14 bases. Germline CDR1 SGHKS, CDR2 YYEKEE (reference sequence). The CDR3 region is CASSRAGISSYEQYF. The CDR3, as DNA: TGTGCCAGCAGCCGTGCGGGGATCAGCTCCTACGAGCAGTACTTC.

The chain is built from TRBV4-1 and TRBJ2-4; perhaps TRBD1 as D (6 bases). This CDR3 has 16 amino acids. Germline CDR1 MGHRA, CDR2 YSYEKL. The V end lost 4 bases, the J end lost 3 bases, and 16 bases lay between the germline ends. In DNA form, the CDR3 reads TGCGCCAGCAGCCTTCCCCTAGGGGGTGGCAAAAACATTCAGTACTTC. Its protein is CASSLPLGGGKNIQYF.

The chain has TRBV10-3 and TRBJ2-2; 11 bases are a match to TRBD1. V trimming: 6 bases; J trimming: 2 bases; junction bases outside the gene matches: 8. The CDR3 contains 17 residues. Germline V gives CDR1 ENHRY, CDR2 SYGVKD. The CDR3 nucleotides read TGTGCCATCAGGAGGACAGGGGGCAGAGGAAACACCGGGGAGCTGTTTTTT. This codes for CAIRRTGGRGNTGELFF.

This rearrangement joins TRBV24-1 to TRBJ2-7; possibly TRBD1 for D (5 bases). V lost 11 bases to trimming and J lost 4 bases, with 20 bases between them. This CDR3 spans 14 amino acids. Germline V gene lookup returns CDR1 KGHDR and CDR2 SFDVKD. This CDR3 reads CAIFFRVFGYEQYF. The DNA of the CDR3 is TGTGCCATCTTTTTCAGGGTGTTCGGATACGAGCAGTACTTC.

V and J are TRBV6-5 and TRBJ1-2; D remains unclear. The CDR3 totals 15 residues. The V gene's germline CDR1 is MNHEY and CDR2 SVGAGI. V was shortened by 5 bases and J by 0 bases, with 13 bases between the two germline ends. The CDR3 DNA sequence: TGTGCCAGCAGTCGAAAGGACGGCGCTAACTATGGCTACACCTTC. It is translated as CASSRKDGANYGYTF.

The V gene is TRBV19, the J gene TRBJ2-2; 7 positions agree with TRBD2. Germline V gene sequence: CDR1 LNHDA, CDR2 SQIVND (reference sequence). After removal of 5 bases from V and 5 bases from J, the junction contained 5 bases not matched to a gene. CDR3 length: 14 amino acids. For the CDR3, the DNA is TGTGCCAGTAGTCCTGGACTAGTAACCGGGGAGCTGTTTTTT. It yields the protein CASSPGLVTGELFF.

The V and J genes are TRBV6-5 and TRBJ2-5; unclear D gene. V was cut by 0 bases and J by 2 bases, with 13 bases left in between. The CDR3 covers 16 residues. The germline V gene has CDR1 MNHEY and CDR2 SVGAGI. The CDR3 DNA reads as TGTGCCAGCAGTTACTCGAGTAGGACGCCACAAGAGACCCAGTACTTC. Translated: CASSYSSRTPQETQYF.

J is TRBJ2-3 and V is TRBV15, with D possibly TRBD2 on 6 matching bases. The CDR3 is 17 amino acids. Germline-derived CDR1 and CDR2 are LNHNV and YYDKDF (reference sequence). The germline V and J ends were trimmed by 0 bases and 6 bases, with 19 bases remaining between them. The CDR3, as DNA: TGTGCCACCAGCAGAGATCCCCCGGGACTCCGGATTGATACGCAGTATTTT. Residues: CATSRDPPGLRIDTQYF.

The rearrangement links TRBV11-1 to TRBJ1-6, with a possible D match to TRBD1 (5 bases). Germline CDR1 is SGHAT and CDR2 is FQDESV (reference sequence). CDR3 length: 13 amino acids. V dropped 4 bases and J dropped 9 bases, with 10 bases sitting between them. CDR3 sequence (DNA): TGTGCCAGCAGCTACCCCGGGGGTTCACCCCTCCACTTT. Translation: CASSYPGGSPLHF.